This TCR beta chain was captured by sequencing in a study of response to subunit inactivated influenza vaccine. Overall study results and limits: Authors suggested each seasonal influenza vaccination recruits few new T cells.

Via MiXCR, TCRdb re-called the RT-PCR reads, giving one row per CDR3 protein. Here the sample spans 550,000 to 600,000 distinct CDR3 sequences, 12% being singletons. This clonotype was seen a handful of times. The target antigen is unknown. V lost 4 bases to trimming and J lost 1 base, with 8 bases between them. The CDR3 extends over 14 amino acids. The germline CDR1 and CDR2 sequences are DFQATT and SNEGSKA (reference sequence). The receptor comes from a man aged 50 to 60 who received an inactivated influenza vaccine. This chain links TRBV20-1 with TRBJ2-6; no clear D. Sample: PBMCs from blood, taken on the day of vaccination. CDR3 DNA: TGCAGTGCTACCGCAGGTTCTGGGGCCAACGTCCTGACTTTC. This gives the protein CSATAGSGANVLTF.